These T cell receptor beta chains were read from a single sample in a study of cytomegalovirus exposure and HLA in healthy donors. Some clones are missing from TCRdb's copy, which holds only in-frame ones; the method was immunoSEQ multiplex PCR. This table has roughly 120,000 clones, about 80% appearing once. The specimen was PBMCs. All receptors derive from a man aged 30-40 years in good health and CMV-seropositive. Each CDR3 is given with its conserved first and last residue. A D gene is named only where the DNA matches it firmly. The size field is filled for only some rows; it gives once, few, many or a size class.

.,TRBV28,TRBJ2-7,TRBD2,TGTGCCAGCAGTTCTTCCGGGACTAGCGGGAGGGTTCTCTACGAGCAGTACTTC,CASSSSGTSGRVLYEQYF
.,TRBV28,TRBJ1-1,TRBD1,TGTGCCAGCAGCATGAGACAGGGGGCACAAGCTTTCTTT,CASSMRQGAQAFF
.,TRBV9,TRBJ2-5,.,TGTGCCAGCAGCGTAGACTTCCGGGGGCAAGAGACCCAGTACTTC,CASSVDFRGQETQYF
few,TRBV7-2,TRBJ2-1,.,TGTGCCAGCAGCCAAGGCGGTAGGGGCGGGGCGAATCGAAAGTTCTTC,CASSQGGRGGANRKFF
.,TRBV19,TRBJ1-2,.,TGTGCCAGTAGTAGGGCCGCTAACTATGGCTACACCTTC,CASSRAANYGYTF
.,TRBV18,TRBJ2-2,.,TGTGCCAGCTCTCCACTTTTTACAGGACCAACGAACACCGGGGAGCTGTTTTTT,CASSPLFTGPTNTGELFF
once,TRBV4-3,TRBJ1-5,.,TGCGCCAGCAGCCAAGGGAGGGCGGGGCAGCCCCAGCATTTT,CASSQGRAGQPQHF
.,TRBV5-1,TRBJ2-1,TRBD2,TGCGCCAGCAGCCCTACTAGCGGGAGGGCCTCTGGCAATGAGCAGTTCTTC,CASSPTSGRASGNEQFF
.,TRBV11-2,TRBJ1-5,.,TGTGCCAGCAGCTTAGCTTATCGTCAGCCCCAGCATTTT,CASSLAYRQPQHF
few,TRBV4-1,TRBJ2-5,.,TGCGCCAGCAGCCTTTCAGACAGTCAAGAGACCCAGTACTTC,CASSLSDSQETQYF
.,TRBV11-3,TRBJ2-3,.,TGTGCCAGCAGCGAGGGCCCCCCCACAGATACGCAGTATTTT,CASSEGPPTDTQYF
once,TRBV4-3,TRBJ2-7,TRBD2,TGCGCCAGCAGCCAAGTAGCGGGGGCGAACTACGAGCAGTACTTC,CASSQVAGANYEQYF
.,TRBV2,TRBJ1-1,TRBD1,TGTGCCAGCAGGAGGACAGGGGAAAGAGCTGAAGCTTTCTTT,CASRRTGERAEAFF
.,TRBV6-5,TRBJ1-1,.,TGTGCCAGCAGTGTAGCAGGAGGTGAAGCTTTCTTT,CASSVAGGEAFF
.,TRBV10-3,TRBJ2-2,.,TGTGCCATCAGTGAGTTTGGCGGAAACACCGGGGAGCTGTTTTTT,CAISEFGGNTGELFF
few,TRBV7-9,TRBJ2-7,.,TGTTCCAGCAGGGTCTCGACGGGTCTCGAGCAGTACTTC,CSSRVSTGLEQYF
.,TRBV29-1,TRBJ2-7,TRBD2,TGCAGCGTTCGGGGGGATGGGCACGAGCAGTACTTC,CSVRGDGHEQYF
.,TRBV10-3,TRBJ1-6,.,TGTGCCATCAGCTCGACAGCAGATCGCCTCCACTTT,CAISSTADRLHF
.,TRBV5-4,TRBJ2-7,.,TGTGCCAGCAGCTACCTCGGACTCTTGCCTGACGAGCAGTACTTC,CASSYLGLLPDEQYF
.,TRBV27,TRBJ2-1,.,TGTGCCAGCAGTCCCTCGAGACTTTCCTACAATGAGCAGTTCTTC,CASSPSRLSYNEQFF
.,TRBV11-3,TRBJ2-7,TRBD1,TGTGCCAGCAGCACTCGACAGGGGGGCGAGCAGTACTTC,CASSTRQGGEQYF
.,TRBV9,TRBJ2-1,TRBD2,TGTGCCAGCAGCGTTGGACTAGCCGAATACAATGAGCAGTTCTTC,CASSVGLAEYNEQFF
once,TRBV5-1,TRBJ1-1,.,TGCGCCAGCAGCCCTGGGACATTGAACACTGAAGCTTTCTTT,CASSPGTLNTEAFF
.,TRBV11-2,TRBJ2-7,TRBD1,TGTGCCAGCAGCTCTATCGGACAGGGGGCTTTAGGCGAGCAGTACTTC,CASSSIGQGALGEQYF
.,TRBV11-2,TRBJ1-2,TRBD1,TGTGCCAGCAGCTTTACAGGGGAGATGGGGGATGGCTACACCTTC,CASSFTGEMGDGYTF
.,TRBV9,TRBJ1-6,.,TGTGCCAGCAGCGTACTACTTAATTCACCCCTCCACTTT,CASSVLLNSPLHF
.,TRBV9,TRBJ2-2,.,TGTGCCAGCAGCGTGGCCGTGATTGGGGAGCTGTTTTTT,CASSVAVIGELFF
.,TRBV7-8,TRBJ2-5,TRBD1,TGTGCCAGCAGTTGGGACAGCGATGAGACCCAGTACTTC,CASSWDSDETQYF
.,TRBV9,TRBJ2-1,TRBD1,TGTGCCAGCAGCGTAGGGCCCATACCGGGACAGCCGTCGAGCTCCTACAATGAGCAGTTCTTC,CASSVGPIPGQPSSSYNEQFF
few,TRBV6-5,TRBJ2-5,TRBD2,TGTGCCAGCAGTGCCTTGTCGGGGGGGCAAGAGACCCAGTACTTC,CASSALSGGQETQYF
.,TRBV28,TRBJ2-5,TRBD2,TGTGCCAGCAGTTTTGGGGGCTGGCGGGAGGCAGGAGAGACCCAGTACTTC,CASSFGGWREAGETQYF
.,TRBV25-1,TRBJ2-3,TRBD2,TGTGCCAGCAGCCCCCAAGGGACTAGCGGGAGACGGACAGATACGCAGTATTTT,CASSPQGTSGRRTDTQYF
.,TRBV7-9,TRBJ2-7,TRBD2,TGTGCCAGCAGCTTAGAGGTAGCGGGGGGGCAGCAGTACTTC,CASSLEVAGGQQYF
few,TRBV19,TRBJ1-2,.,TGTGCCAGTAGTAGACAGGAGTATGGCTACACCTTC,CASSRQEYGYTF
.,TRBV7-2,TRBJ2-1,TRBD2,TGTGCCAGCAGCGCCGGGACTAGACTGAATGAGCAGTTCTTC,CASSAGTRLNEQFF
.,TRBV27,TRBJ2-5,.,TGTGCCAGCAGTTTTACTGGCGGGCATCAGAAAGAGACCCAGTACTTC,CASSFTGGHQKETQYF
.,TRBV19,TRBJ2-1,TRBD1,TGTGCCAGTAGTAGACGGACAGGGAGCCTTCCCAGCTCCTACAATGAGCAGTTCTTC,CASSRRTGSLPSSYNEQFF
.,TRBV7-2,TRBJ2-5,TRBD1,TGTGCCAGCAGCCGTCAGACAGGGACCGAGGAGACCCAGTACTTC,CASSRQTGTEETQYF
.,TRBV7-9,TRBJ2-1,.,TGTTCCAGCAGCTTACGTGAGGGGGCCTACAATGAGCAGTTCTTC,CSSSLREGAYNEQFF
few,TRBV4-3,TRBJ2-7,.,TGCGCCAGCAGCCAAACGGTTAGCTCCTACGAGCAGTACTTC,CASSQTVSSYEQYF
.,TRBV5-8,TRBJ2-3,.,TGTGCCAGCAGCTTGGGGTCCTTTCCGCGCTATACGCAGTATTTT,CASSLGSFPRYTQYF
.,TRBV29-1,TRBJ2-7,.,TGCAGCGTTGGGCACCGTCTTACCTACGAGCAGTACTTC,CSVGHRLTYEQYF
.,TRBV19,TRBJ2-7,TRBD1,TGTGCCAGTAGCCCGGGACAGGGGGCGAGAGAGCAGTACTTC,CASSPGQGAREQYF
.,TRBV4-1,TRBJ2-7,TRBD1,TGCGCCAGCAGCCAAGTGGACAGGGGATACGAGCAGTACTTC,CASSQVDRGYEQYF
.,TRBV9,TRBJ1-1,.,TGTGCCAGCAGCCCCCAGATTAACACTGAAGCTTTCTTT,CASSPQINTEAFF
.,TRBV29-1,TRBJ2-3,.,TGCAGCGTTGACAGGGGACCGACAGATACGCAGTATTTT,CSVDRGPTDTQYF
.,TRBV30,TRBJ1-3,.,TGTGCCTGGACGGGCAGGGGCTCTGGAAACACCATATATTTT,CAWTGRGSGNTIYF
few,TRBV4-3,TRBJ2-6,.,TGCGCCAGCAGCCAAGAGGGGGCTGGGGCCAACGGCCTGACTTTC,CASSQEGAGANGLTF
.,TRBV29-1,TRBJ2-7,TRBD2,TGCAGCGTCCGGGGGCTAGCGGGCCCAAAAAGGAGCGAGCAGTACTTC,CSVRGLAGPKRSEQYF